This entry describes one T cell receptor (beta chain). Its antigen remains unidentified. This record belongs to a study of cytomegalovirus exposure and HLA in healthy donors. Study as a whole: From HLA-typed donors, an early data release held about 85 million unique TCRs. Whole-study findings and limits: HLA alleles showed associations with 16,951 TCR beta sequences in a later analysis, at a 0.05 false discovery rate.

PCR amplification relied on 60 Vbeta primers (plus 13 Jbeta primers). Clones were sequenced by immunoSEQ multiplex PCR, and TCRdb holds only the in-frame ones, with some missing. The table includes 200,000 to 250,000 clones, approximately 83% detected once. From germline, CDR1 is MGHRA and CDR2 YSYEKL. CDR3 length equals 16 residues. J was trimmed by 7 bases and V by 5 bases; bases with no gene match: 13. The TCR was taken from a girl between 5 and 17 years old in good health and CMV-seronegative. The chain combines TRBV4-1 with TRBJ2-1, with 8 bases fitting TRBD2. The sample was PBMCs. The chain's CDR3 is CASSAPGGRQGNEQFF. CDR3 DNA: TGCGCCAGCAGCGCGCCGGGCGGGAGGCAGGGTAATGAGCAGTTCTTC.